The clone carrying this TCR beta chain was picked up a small number of times. Its specificity is not known. This sample was included in a study of T-cell memory formation after mild COVID-19. Study outcomes and limitations: Clones contracting day 15 to 85 were balanced CD4/CD8; later expanders leaned CD4+. Whether second-wave clones peaking at day 37 were SARS-CoV-2 specific went unconfirmed. The study detected some responding clones in pre-infection memory, suggesting cross-reactive memory joined.

With V trimmed by 4 bases and J by 6 bases, 13 bases remained unmatched. The V gene's germline CDR1 is SGDLS and CDR2 YYNGEE. CDR3 length equals 15 residues. Each CDR3 protein is one row after TCRdb ran MiXCR on the 5' RACE reads. The table shows roughly 450,000 distinct CDR3 sequences, with about 20% occurring only once. Sequenced: PBMCs or a T cell subset sorted from them (not recorded which). The chain links TRBV9 to TRBJ2-7, with TRBD1 matching 7 bases. The source of this sequence is an adult woman who had mild COVID-19 (a few samples of this study predate the infection). Cell type and time point are not known. CDR3 amino acids: CASSFMQGEGGEQYF. The CDR3 DNA sequence: TGTGCCAGCAGCTTCATGCAGGGGGAAGGGGGCGAGCAGTACTTC.